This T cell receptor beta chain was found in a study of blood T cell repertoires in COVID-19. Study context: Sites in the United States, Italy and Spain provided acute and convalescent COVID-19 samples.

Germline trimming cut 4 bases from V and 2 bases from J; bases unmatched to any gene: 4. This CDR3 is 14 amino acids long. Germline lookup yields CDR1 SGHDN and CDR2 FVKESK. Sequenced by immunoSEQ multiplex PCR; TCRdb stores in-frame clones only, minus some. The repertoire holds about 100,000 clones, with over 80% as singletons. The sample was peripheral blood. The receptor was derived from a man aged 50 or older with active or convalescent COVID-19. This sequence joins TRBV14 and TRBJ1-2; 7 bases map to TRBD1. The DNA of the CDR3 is TGTGCCAGCAGCCCGACGGGACAGAACTATGGCTACACCTTC. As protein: CASSPTGQNYGYTF. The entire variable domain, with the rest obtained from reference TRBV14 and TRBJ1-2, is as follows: EAGVTQFPSHSVIEKGQTVTLRCDPISGHDNLYWYRRVMGKEIKFLLHFVKESKQDESGMPNNRFLAERTGGTYSTLKVQPAELEDSGVYFCASSPTGQNYGYTFGSGTRLTVV.